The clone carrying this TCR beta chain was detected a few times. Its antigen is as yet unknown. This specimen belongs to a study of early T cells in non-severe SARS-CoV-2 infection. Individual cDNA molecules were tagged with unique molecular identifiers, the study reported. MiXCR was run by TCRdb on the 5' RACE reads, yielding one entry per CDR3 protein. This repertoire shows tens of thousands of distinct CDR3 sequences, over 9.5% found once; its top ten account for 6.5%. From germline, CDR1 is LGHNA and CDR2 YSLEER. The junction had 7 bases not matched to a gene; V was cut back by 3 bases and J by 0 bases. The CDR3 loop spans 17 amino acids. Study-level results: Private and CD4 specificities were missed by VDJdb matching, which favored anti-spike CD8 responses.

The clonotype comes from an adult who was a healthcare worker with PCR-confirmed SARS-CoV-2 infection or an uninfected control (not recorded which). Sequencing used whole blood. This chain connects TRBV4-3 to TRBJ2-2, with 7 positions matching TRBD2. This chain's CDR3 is CASSHRRETANTGELFF. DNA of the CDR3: TGCGCCAGCAGCCATCGGCGGGAGACTGCGAACACCGGGGAGCTGTTTTTT.